Presented here are 27 T cell receptor beta chains from one specimen sequenced in a study of somatic mutations in cytotoxic T cells in rheumatoid arthritis (dated by TCRdb to 2016 to 2017). Libraries were made using the immunoSEQ multiplex PCR assay. In its TCRdb copy, this immuneACCESS table keeps in-frame sequences only and misses some clones. Where compared with another copy, unresolved V genes explain less than half of these, and the others have no known cause. The sample records just under 20,000 clones, more than 65% of which are singletons. In total, the top ten clones hold about 10% of the sample. The specimen sequenced was CD8+ T cells sorted from blood. The receptors were gathered from a woman aged 50 to 60 in good health.

This clone occurred once. The chain has TRBV27 and TRBJ1-5; D is possibly TRBD1 (5 bases). The CDR3 extends over 15 amino acids. Germline CDR1 reads MNHEY; CDR2 reads SMNVEV (reference sequence). Trimming stripped 6 bases from V and 0 bases from J, with 12 bases between. As DNA, the CDR3 is TGTGCCAGCAGAGGCGGAGGGGTTAGCAATCAGCCCCAGCATTTT. It is translated as CASRGGGVSNQPQHF.

In nucleotides, the CDR3 is TGTGCCAGCAGTGTTAGACAGGGGGCCTACGAGCAGTACTTC. Translated: CASSVRQGAYEQYF. The chain joins TRBV6-1 to TRBJ2-7; 9 bases agree with TRBD1. CDR1 is MNHNS, CDR2 SASEGT, per germline. The CDR3 covers 14 residues. J gave up 2 bases and V 4 bases, and 3 bases lay outside the gene matches.

The chain carries TRBV6-1 and TRBJ1-4; TRBD1 agrees at 8 bases. Germline V gene sequence: CDR1 MNHNS, CDR2 SASEGT. Trimming removed 1 base from V and 10 bases from J; junction bases left unmatched: 5. The CDR3 is 14 residues long. The CDR3 sequence: CASSEVAGGGKLFF. CDR3 nucleotides: TGTGCCAGCAGTGAAGTGGCAGGGGGCGGAAAACTGTTTTTT.

J is TRBJ1-5 and V is TRBV5-8, with D possibly being TRBD1 (6 bases). Trimming removed 4 bases at V and 0 bases at J, with 11 bases between. Germline CDR1 and CDR2: SGHTS and YDEGEE. This CDR3 contains 15 residues. This CDR3 reads CASSIQGYSNQPQHF. The CDR3 bases are TGTGCCAGCAGCATACAGGGTTATAGCAATCAGCCCCAGCATTTT.

This clone was observed a single time. The genes are TRBV7-8 and TRBJ2-7; 7 bases match TRBD2. CDR1 and CDR2 (germline): SGHVS, FQNEAQ. The V segment lost 0 bases and the J segment 4 bases; nucleotides outside the gene matches: 6. The CDR3 loop spans 15 amino acids. The CDR3 protein is CASSLAFPSGYEQYF. In DNA, the CDR3 is TGTGCCAGCAGCTTAGCGTTTCCTAGCGGTTACGAGCAGTACTTC.

The V and J genes are TRBV15 and TRBJ1-5, with D unresolved. CDR1 LNHNV and CDR2 YYDKDF come from the germline V gene (reference sequence). The CDR3 is made up of 12 amino acids. V shed 1 base and J shed 6 bases, with 4 bases lying between them. CDR3 bases: TGTGCCACCAGCAGAGTAGGTCAGCCCCAGCATTTT. This encodes CATSRVGQPQHF.

The gene calls are TRBV6-1 and TRBJ2-7; D may be TRBD1 or TRBD2 (5 bases each). CDR3 length: 17 residues. Germline V gives CDR1 MNHNS, CDR2 SASEGT. Trimming cost V 3 bases and J 2 bases, with 20 bases left between them. CDR3 DNA: TGTGCCAGCAGTGATTCCTGGTCCGTAGTGGGACCCTACGAGCAGTACTTC. Translated: CASSDSWSVVGPYEQYF.

The V and J genes are TRBV10-3 and TRBJ2-5; TRBD1 matches at 7 bases. Germline V lookup: CDR1 ENHRY, CDR2 SYGVKD. V lost 3 bases to trimming and J lost 5 bases; unmatched junction nucleotides: 3. This CDR3 region has 13 residues. CDR3 DNA sequence: TGTGCCATCAGTGACGACAGGGACGAGACCCAGTACTTC. Translating it yields CAISDDRDETQYF.

The chain uses TRBV5-1 and TRBJ1-4, with a weak D call TRBD1 (6 bases). Trimming pared 4 bases from V and 4 bases from J, leaving 14 bases between. This CDR3 is built from 15 residues. Germline assignment: CDR1 SGHRS and CDR2 YFSETQ. The CDR3 coding sequence is TGCGCCAGCAGCAAGTACAGGGACGGTAATGAAAAACTGTTTTTT. This gives the protein CASSKYRDGNEKLFF.

The genes are TRBV5-4 and TRBJ1-6; 9 bases fit TRBD1. CDR3 length: 16 amino acids. Per the germline V gene, CDR1 is SGHNT and CDR2 is YYREEE (reference sequence). The trim removed 0 bases at V and 7 bases at J, leaving 5 bases unmatched. The CDR3 here is CASSLDGTGSNSPLHF. Written as DNA, the CDR3 is TGTGCCAGCAGCTTGGATGGGACAGGGTCAAATTCACCCCTCCACTTT.

This clone was detected only a few times. The V call is TRBV7-9, the J call TRBJ2-5; no firm D call. The CDR3 spans 16 residues. In germline, CDR1 is SEHNR, CDR2 FQNEAQ (reference sequence). With 1 base removed from V and 4 bases from J, the gap between germline ends came to 16 bases. In nucleotides, the CDR3 is TGTGCCAGCAGCTTAGGGCAAAACCCTCCCAGAGAGACCCAGTACTTC. This encodes CASSLGQNPPRETQYF.

This chain uses TRBV27 with TRBJ2-7; perhaps TRBD2 as D (5 bases). Germline lookup yields CDR1 MNHEY and CDR2 SMNVEV (reference sequence). This CDR3 region has 14 residues. The ends were cut back, 5 bases at V and 6 bases at J, with 17 bases in the middle. The CDR3 is CASSPPQAAGEQYF. The CDR3 coding sequence is TGTGCCAGCAGTCCCCCCCAGGCTGCGGGCGAGCAGTACTTC.

J is TRBJ2-2 and V is TRBV7-9; possibly TRBD2 for D (6 bases). In germline, CDR1 is SEHNR, CDR2 FQNEAQ (reference sequence). The ends were cut back, 2 bases at V and 5 bases at J, with 12 bases in the middle. The CDR3 is 15 amino acids. CDR3 DNA: TGTGCCAGCAGCTTACCGGGAGTCGATACCGGGGAGCTGTTTTTT. Its protein is CASSLPGVDTGELFF.

The chain joins TRBV5-8 to TRBJ2-3; no definite D call. Germline V gene lookup returns CDR1 SGHTS and CDR2 YDEGEE. The CDR3 sequence is 14 residues long. The germline V and J ends were trimmed by 1 base and 1 base, with 7 bases remaining between them. DNA for the CDR3: TGTGCCAGCAGCTTGAGATTGGGCACAGATACGCAGTATTTT. It translates to CASSLRLGTDTQYF. Full variable domain (outside the CDR3, taken from reference TRBV5-8 and TRBJ2-3): EAGVTQSPTHLIKTRGQQATLRCSPISGHTSVYWYQQALGLGLQFLLWYDEGEERNRGNFPPRFSGRQFPNYSSELNVNALELEDSALYLCASSLRLGTDTQYFGPGTRLTVL.

The rearrangement joins TRBV7-3 to TRBJ2-1; 7 nucleotides align to TRBD2. The V segment lost 2 bases and the J segment 1 base; nucleotides outside the gene matches: 5. The germline gives CDR1 SGHTA, CDR2 FQGTGA. CDR3 size: 16 residues. The CDR3 DNA reads as TGTGCCAGCAGCTTATTCGGCGGGGGATCCTACAATGAGCAGTTCTTC. Protein product: CASSLFGGGSYNEQFF.

The chain couples TRBV18 to TRBJ2-7; D unresolved. This CDR3 contains 13 residues. CDR1 KGHSH and CDR2 LQKENI come from the germline V gene. Trimming removed 0 bases from V and 0 bases from J, with 3 bases in between. CDR3 DNA: TGTGCCAGCTCACCACCGTCCTCCTACGAGCAGTACTTC. Its protein product is CASSPPSSYEQYF.

This clone was picked up one time. This chain connects TRBV10-3 to TRBJ2-3; TRBD2 aligns across 9 bases. In germline, CDR1 is ENHRY, CDR2 SYGVKD. The V segment lost 7 bases and the J segment 1 base; nucleotides outside the gene matches: 15. This CDR3 has 18 amino acids. DNA for the CDR3: TGTGCCATCAATCCGGCTAGCGGGGAGGGGTTACGCACAGATACGCAGTATTTT. Translating it yields CAINPASGEGLRTDTQYF.

This clone turned up a few times. The chain employs TRBV30 and TRBJ1-4; D unclear. V was clipped by 3 bases and J by 8 bases, with 16 bases between them. CDR3 size: 14 residues. CDR1 and CDR2 (germline): GTSNPN, SVGIG (reference sequence). CDR3 in amino acids: CAWSAIGSGEKLFF. The CDR3 DNA reads TGTGCCTGGAGCGCGATAGGGAGCGGGGAAAAACTGTTTTTT.

The chain has TRBV13 and TRBJ1-1, with 8 bases identical to TRBD1. Germline V CDR1 and CDR2: PRHDT, FYEKMQ (reference sequence). With V trimmed by 1 base and J by 4 bases, 8 bases remained unmatched. This CDR3 spans 16 amino acids. CDR3: CASSLEPGGRGTEAFF. The CDR3 DNA follows: TGTGCCAGCAGCTTAGAGCCAGGGGGCCGGGGCACTGAAGCTTTCTTT.

This chain connects TRBV5-4 to TRBJ2-7, with D possibly matching TRBD2 (6 bases). Germline V gene sequence: CDR1 SGHNT, CDR2 YYREEE (reference sequence). V was shortened by 4 bases and J by 2 bases, with 16 bases between the two germline ends. This CDR3 spans 15 amino acids. The CDR3 region is CASSIPSGDAYEQYF. DNA of the CDR3: TGTGCCAGCAGCATCCCCTCGGGGGACGCCTACGAGCAGTACTTC.

The rearrangement links TRBV6-5 to TRBJ2-3; tentative D call: TRBD2 (6 bases). Germline V gene sequence: CDR1 MNHEY, CDR2 SVGAGI. V dropped 4 bases and J dropped 4 bases, with 15 bases sitting between them. There are 15 residues in the CDR3. The CDR3 protein is CASSSSTGVPDTQYF. The CDR3, as DNA: TGTGCCAGCAGTTCCTCAACGGGAGTCCCAGATACGCAGTATTTT.

The rearrangement links TRBV4-3 to TRBJ2-7; 7 positions match TRBD1. Germline assignment: CDR1 LGHNA and CDR2 YSLEER. The length of the CDR3 is 15 residues. Trimming removed 0 bases from V and 2 bases from J; junction bases left unmatched: 4. CDR3 sequence reads: CASSQERTGTYEQYF. CDR3 nucleotide sequence: TGCGCCAGCAGCCAAGAACGGACAGGAACCTACGAGCAGTACTTC.

This chain connects TRBV28 to TRBJ1-1, with D perhaps matching TRBD1 (6 bases). This CDR3 spans 13 amino acids. The V gene's germline CDR1 is MDHEN and CDR2 SYDVKM. With 3 bases removed from V and 8 bases from J, the gap between germline ends came to 13 bases. DNA for the CDR3: TGTGCCAGCAGTTTCGGGGGCGCGACAGAAGCTTTCTTT. Encoded protein: CASSFGGATEAFF.

The chain carries TRBV9 and TRBJ1-2; weak D call: TRBD1 (6 bases). The ends were cut back, 0 bases at V and 4 bases at J, with 13 bases in the middle. The germline V gene encodes CDR1 SGDLS and CDR2 YYNGEE. This CDR3 spans 15 amino acids. The CDR3 DNA reads as TGTGCCAGCAGCGTAGGAGAGGGGGTGGGCTATGGCTACACCTTC. Protein product: CASSVGEGVGYGYTF.

The rearrangement links TRBV11-2 to TRBJ1-5; D is perhaps TRBD1 (5 bases). V lost 6 bases to trimming and J lost 4 bases, with 16 bases between them. Looked up from germline, CDR1 is SGHAT and CDR2 is FQNNGV. The CDR3 sequence is 15 residues long. CDR3 sequence (DNA): TGTGCCAGCAGTTATAACGCAGGGATAAATCAGCCCCAGCATTTT. Protein: CASSYNAGINQPQHF.

V and J are TRBV11-2 and TRBJ2-1, with 8 bases lining up with TRBD2. The CDR3 totals 14 residues. V lost 5 bases and J lost 6; bases outside the gene matches: 6. Germline assignment: CDR1 SGHAT and CDR2 FQNNGV. CDR3 in amino acids: CASSPIRGGNEQFF. The CDR3 DNA follows: TGTGCCAGCAGCCCTATACGGGGGGGCAATGAGCAGTTCTTC. Full variable domain (remainder filled in from reference TRBV11-2 and TRBJ2-1): EAGVAQSPRYKIIEKRQSVAFWCNPISGHATLYWYQQILGQGPKLLIQFQNNGVVDDSQLPKDRFSAERLKGVDSTLKIQPAKLEDSAVYLCASSPIRGGNEQFFGPGTRLTVL.

The rearrangement joins TRBV7-9 to TRBJ1-1; D perhaps matches TRBD1 (6 bases). V was trimmed by 5 bases and J by 3 bases, leaving 16 bases between them. The V gene's germline CDR1 is SEHNR and CDR2 FQNEAQ (reference sequence). The CDR3 has 15 residues. The CDR3 sequence: CASSPWGGHDTEAFF. The CDR3, as DNA: TGTGCCAGCAGCCCGTGGGGGGGGCACGACACTGAAGCTTTCTTT.